Many counts were recorded for the clone carrying this TCR beta chain. Its antigen is not known. The sample originates from a study of early T cells in non-severe SARS-CoV-2 infection. Overall study results and limits: Reliance on VDJdb matching favored anti-spike CD8 responses; private and CD4 specificities were missed.

The CDR3 is made up of 14 amino acids. CDR1 and CDR2 from the germline V gene are MNHNY and SVGAGI (reference sequence). Deletions cut 7 bases from V and 3 bases from J, with 16 bases between. Researchers tagged individual cDNA molecules with unique molecular identifiers. TCRdb reprocessed the 5' RACE reads via MiXCR and lists one record per CDR3 protein. The data contain about 73,000 distinct CDR3 sequences, roughly 13% of them singletons. The source of this sequence is an adult who was a healthcare worker with PCR-confirmed SARS-CoV-2 infection or an uninfected control (not recorded which). The chain couples TRBV6-6 to TRBJ2-7; D unresolved. Sequenced sample: whole blood. The CDR3 reads CASTRRANFYEQYF. The CDR3 DNA reads TGTGCCAGCACCCGCCGGGCCAACTTCTACGAGCAGTACTTC.